Below, 10 T cell receptor beta chains from the same sample are listed, as sequenced in a study of cytomegalovirus exposure and HLA in healthy donors. The PCR ran on 60 Vbeta and 13 Jbeta primers. Sequenced by immunoSEQ multiplex PCR; TCRdb stores in-frame clones only, minus some. The table shows about 190,000 clones, with more than 60% occurring only once. Sample: PBMCs. Receptor source: a woman between 25 and 40 years old in good health and CMV-seropositive.

This rearrangement joins TRBV6-4 to TRBJ2-1; 7 nucleotides agree with TRBD1. The germline gives CDR1 MRHNA, CDR2 SNTAGT. The CDR3 loop spans 14 amino acids. Trimming cost V 6 bases and J 7 bases; bases outside gene matches: 9. The CDR3 DNA is TGTGCCAGCAGCCCTGAGGGGGCGTCTAATGAGCAGTTCTTC. Translating gives CASSPEGASNEQFF.

The chain couples TRBV5-8 to TRBJ2-5, with a possible D match to TRBD1 (6 bases). TRBJ2-7 matches the DNA end more closely, so the J call is doubtful. This CDR3 region has 13 residues. Germline loops: CDR1 SGHTS, CDR2 YDEGEE. CDR3 sequence: CASSLDRVDEQYF. The DNA of the CDR3 is TGTGCCAGCAGCTTGGACAGGGTGGACGAGCAGTACTTC.

This rearrangement joins TRBV27 to TRBJ1-2; 7 bases agree with TRBD1. The CDR3 totals 16 residues. J gave up 2 bases and V 1 base, and 7 bases lay outside the gene matches. Germline V lookup: CDR1 MNHEY, CDR2 SMNVEV (reference sequence). The CDR3 loop reads CASSLLGTDSNYGYTF. CDR3 coding DNA: TGTGCCAGCAGTTTATTGGGGACAGACTCAAACTATGGCTACACCTTC.

About this clone itself: Other DNA sequences within the sample encode an identical CDR3. The chain has TRBV5-1 and TRBJ2-5; 13 bases are a match to TRBD2. The germline V gene encodes CDR1 SGHRS and CDR2 YFSETQ. The length of the CDR3 is 15 residues. V lost 4 bases, J lost 4 bases, and 4 bases stayed unmatched. The CDR3 sequence is CASSPGLAGSETQYF. For the CDR3, the DNA is TGCGCCAGCAGCCCGGGACTAGCGGGGTCAGAGACCCAGTACTTC.

There are a few counts of this clone. This sequence joins TRBV13 and TRBJ1-2; the match to TRBD1 covers 11 bases. The CDR3 has 16 residues. Germline V gene sequence: CDR1 PRHDT, CDR2 FYEKMQ (reference sequence). V lost 2 bases, J lost 8 bases, and 10 bases stayed unmatched. This CDR3 is CASSLSTGQGVGGYTF. The CDR3 DNA sequence: TGTGCCAGCAGCTTATCTACGGGACAGGGGGTAGGCGGCTACACCTTC.

The J gene is TRBJ1-2, the V gene TRBV5-1; no firm D call. The V gene lost 0 bases and the J gene lost 8 bases, with 8 bases spanning the gap. This CDR3 has 12 amino acids. The germline V gene encodes CDR1 SGHRS and CDR2 YFSETQ. CDR3 sequence: CASSLEPPGYTF. The DNA of the CDR3 is TGCGCCAGCAGCTTGGAGCCTCCGGGCTACACCTTC.

This clone was counted a single time. V gene TRBV7-2 combines with J gene TRBJ2-7; 13 bases agree with TRBD2. The germline V gene encodes CDR1 SGHTA and CDR2 FQGNSA. The junction had 2 bases not matched to a gene; V was cut back by 3 bases and J by 3 bases. CDR3 size: 15 residues. DNA of the CDR3: TGTGCCAGCAGCTTCGGGACTAGCGGGGTCTACGAGCAGTACTTC. As protein: CASSFGTSGVYEQYF.

This clone showed up just once. The chain employs TRBV4-2 and TRBJ2-3, with TRBD2 as a possible D gene (7 bases). Germline values: CDR1 LGHNA, CDR2 YNFKEQ. This CDR3 is 17 amino acids long. V shed 0 bases and J shed 6 bases, with 19 bases lying between them. For the CDR3, the DNA is TGTGCCAGCAGCCAAGACGGACAAGCGGGGACACGGGATACGCAGTATTTT. This translates into CASSQDGQAGTRDTQYF.

The chain couples TRBV19 to TRBJ2-7, with 7 bases identical to TRBD1. The CDR3 extends over 15 amino acids. In germline, CDR1 is LNHDA, CDR2 SQIVND (reference sequence). Losses at the gene ends were 5 bases for V and 0 bases for J; bases not matched to a gene: 7. The CDR3 DNA is TGTGCCAGTAGTTCGTGGGGGACAGTCTCCTACGAGCAGTACTTC. It encodes CASSSWGTVSYEQYF.

This chain connects TRBV6-6 to TRBJ2-2; D gene unclear. Trimming removed 5 bases from V and 7 bases from J, with 11 bases in between. Germline loops: CDR1 MNHNY, CDR2 SVGAGI (reference sequence). CDR3 size: 13 residues. The CDR3 region is CASSRSFVGELFF. CDR3 coding DNA: TGTGCCAGCAGTCGGAGTTTCGTCGGGGAGCTGTTTTTT.